These 30 T cell receptor beta chains came from one sample sequenced in a study of shared clonotypes between healthy human individuals. Here immunoSEQ multiplex PCR was the method, and the copy in TCRdb shows in-frame clones only, minus some. The data show about 2.2 million clones, roughly 95% seen once. CD45RO-negative CD8 cells positively selected for CCR7 made up the naive population, which excluded terminally differentiated effector memory CD45RA+ cells. Material: naive CD8+ T cells from PBMCs. The receptors shown here come from a man aged 18 to 29 in good health. Some clones in this sample may be carry-over from other donors' samples.

The sample holds one count of this clone. The CDR3 loop is CASSMGRTEETQYF. The CDR3 DNA sequence: TGTGCCAGCAGCATGGGACGGACGGAAGAGACCCAGTACTTC. This chain connects TRBV7-9 to TRBJ2-5; tentatively, D is TRBD1 or TRBD2 (5 bases each). The V end was cut by 5 bases, the J end by 3 bases, with 13 bases between. CDR1 SEHNR and CDR2 FQNEAQ come from the germline V gene (reference sequence). The CDR3 extends over 14 amino acids. Supplemented by reference TRBV7-9 and TRBJ2-5, the full variable domain reads DTGVSQNPRHKITKRGQNVTFRCDPISEHNRLYWYRQTLGQGPEFLTYFQNEAQLEKSRLLSDRFSAERPKGSFSTLEIQRTEQGDSAMYLCASSMGRTEETQYFGPGTRLLVL.

This clone was seen once. The chain uses TRBV4-1 and TRBJ1-1; maybe TRBD1 (5 bases). Germline loops: CDR1 MGHRA, CDR2 YSYEKL. V lost 0 bases and J 1 base, leaving 21 bases between the germline ends. The CDR3 extends over 19 amino acids. In DNA, the CDR3 is TGCGCCAGCAGCCAAGAGGGCCCTCCGGGGGAAGGTGGGAACACTGAAGCTTTCTTT. As protein: CASSQEGPPGEGGNTEAFF.

The chain recombines TRBV9 with TRBJ1-2; no clear D. This CDR3 spans 16 amino acids. Trimming cost V 0 bases and J 5 bases, with 17 bases left between them. From germline, CDR1 is SGDLS and CDR2 YYNGEE. CDR3 loop: CASSVGADVILYGYTF. In nucleotides, the CDR3 is TGTGCCAGCAGCGTAGGGGCGGACGTCATTCTGTATGGCTACACCTTC. Using reference TRBV9 and TRBJ1-2 for the parts outside the CDR3, the full variable domain is DSGVTQTPKHLITATGQRVTLRCSPRSGDLSVYWYQQSLDQGLQFLIQYYNGEERAKGNILERFSAQQFPDLHSELNLSSLELGDSALYFCASSVGADVILYGYTFGSGTRLTVV.

The chain carries TRBV6-5 and TRBJ2-5; possible D gene TRBD2, 5 bases. Germline lookup yields CDR1 MNHEY and CDR2 SVGAGI. The CDR3 sequence is 13 residues long. V was cut by 6 bases and J by 2 bases, with 10 bases left in between. CDR3 nucleotide sequence: TGTGCCAGCAGCGGACTTTCTCAAGAGACCCAGTACTTC. Translated: CASSGLSQETQYF.

The chain joins TRBV18 to TRBJ2-2; D remains ambiguous. V was shortened by 6 bases and J by 3 bases, with 8 bases between the two germline ends. Germline assignment: CDR1 KGHSH and CDR2 LQKENI. This CDR3 has 13 residues. CDR3 sequence reads: CASSPTDTGELFF. For the CDR3, the DNA is TGTGCCAGCTCGCCGACTGACACCGGGGAGCTGTTTTTT. The full variable domain, with the rest looked up from reference TRBV18 and TRBJ2-2, is NAGVMQNPRHLVRRRGQEARLRCSPMKGHSHVYWYRQLPEEGLKFMVYLQKENIIDESGMPKERFSAEFPKEGPSILRIQQVVRGDSAAYFCASSPTDTGELFFGEGSRLTVL.

The chain employs TRBV2 and TRBJ2-7; D not resolved. CDR1 and CDR2 (germline): SNHLY, FYNNEI. V was cut by 0 bases and J by 3 bases, with 15 bases left in between. The CDR3 runs to 16 residues. DNA for the CDR3: TGTGCCAGCAGTGAAGCGAGGACCCGCACCGTCTACGAGCAGTACTTC. Translated: CASSEARTRTVYEQYF.

The V and J genes are TRBV9 and TRBJ1-2, with D perhaps TRBD1 (6 bases). Trimming removed 3 bases from V and 13 bases from J, with 19 bases in between. The germline CDR1 and CDR2 sequences are SGDLS and YYNGEE. CDR3 length equals 13 residues. CDR3 sequence reads: CASSAGVHSPGTF. The DNA for the CDR3 is TGTGCCAGCAGCGCAGGGGTTCATTCTCCCGGCACCTTC.

The chain uses TRBV11-2 and TRBJ2-3, with D possibly being TRBD1 or TRBD2 (5 bases each). V was cut by 3 bases and J by 2 bases, with 15 bases left in between. The CDR3 has 16 residues. Germline CDR1 SGHAT, CDR2 FQNNGV. The CDR3 bases are TGTGCCAGCAGCTTCGTGGGACCGATCTCCACAGATACGCAGTATTTT. Its translation is CASSFVGPISTDTQYF.

This CDR3 is CASSLFMGDTEAFF. CDR3 coding DNA: TGTGCCAGCAGTTTATTTATGGGGGACACTGAAGCTTTCTTT. This chain connects TRBV27 to TRBJ1-1, with a tentative D call TRBD1 (5 bases). The CDR3 length is 14 residues. The V end lost 1 base, the J end lost 3 bases, and 9 bases lay between the germline ends. From germline, CDR1 is MNHEY and CDR2 SMNVEV (reference sequence).

This chain uses TRBV15 with TRBJ2-5, with TRBD2 identical over 10 bases. The CDR3 is 17 amino acids. Germline CDR1 LNHNV, CDR2 YYDKDF (reference sequence). Germline trimming cut 1 base from V and 4 bases from J; bases unmatched to any gene: 9. The CDR3 coding sequence is TGTGCCACCAGCAGAGGGGGGAGACTAGCGGGTGCAGAGACCCAGTACTTC. Residues: CATSRGGRLAGAETQYF.

The chain employs TRBV29-1 and TRBJ1-4, with 7 bases that match TRBD1. The V gene's germline CDR1 is SQVTM and CDR2 ANQGSEA. This CDR3 is 16 amino acids long. V gave up 6 bases and J gave up 2 bases; unmatched junction bases: 12. The chain's CDR3 is CSVETGEDGTNEKLFF. DNA of the CDR3: TGCAGCGTAGAAACAGGGGAGGACGGTACTAATGAAAAACTGTTTTTT.

This clone came up once. CDR3 in amino acids: CASSSDRDSYTEAFF. The DNA for the CDR3 is TGTGCCAGCAGCTCCGACCGGGACAGTTACACTGAAGCTTTCTTT. The chain links TRBV11-1 to TRBJ1-1; 7 bases map to TRBD1. Germline-derived CDR1 and CDR2 are SGHAT and FQDESV (reference sequence). This CDR3 contains 15 residues. J was trimmed by 3 bases and V by 4 bases; bases with no gene match: 8.

The chain joins TRBV29-1 to TRBJ1-2, with 7 bases aligning to TRBD1. The CDR3 is 13 residues long. V lost 4 bases and J lost 3; bases outside the gene matches: 5. Germline CDR1 SQVTM, CDR2 ANQGSEA. The CDR3 coding sequence is TGCAGCGTTGTAGGGGGCGAGGACTATGGCTACACCTTC. Its translation: CSVVGGEDYGYTF. Complete variable domain (other parts from reference TRBV29-1 and TRBJ1-2): SAVISQKPSRDICQRGTSLTIQCQVDSQVTMMFWYRQQPGQSLTLIATANQGSEATYESGFVIDKFPISRPNLTFSTLTVSNMSPEDSSIYLCSVVGGEDYGYTFGSGTRLTVV.

This rearrangement joins TRBV7-3 to TRBJ2-1, with 9 bases matching TRBD2. This CDR3 spans 15 amino acids. V lost 5 bases, J lost 12 bases, and 14 bases stayed unmatched. Germline loops: CDR1 SGHTA, CDR2 FQGTGA. The CDR3 nucleotides read TGTGCCAGCAGCCAAGTGGGCGGGAGGGCCCCACTGCAGTTCTTC. Translation: CASSQVGGRAPLQFF.

This clone was seen only once. This chain uses TRBV5-6 with TRBJ2-1; 12 positions agree with TRBD2. Germline-derived CDR1 and CDR2 are SGHDT and YYEEEE. With V trimmed by 3 bases and J by 7 bases, 5 bases remained unmatched. The CDR3 is 15 amino acids. The CDR3 spells CASSSTSGSVNEQFF. The CDR3 nucleotides read TGTGCCAGCAGCTCGACTAGCGGGAGTGTGAATGAGCAGTTCTTC. Using reference TRBV5-6 and TRBJ2-1 for the parts outside the CDR3, the full variable domain is DAGVTQSPTHLIKTRGQQVTLRCSPKSGHDTVSWYQQALGQGPQFIFQYYEEEERQRGNFPDRFSGHQFPNYSSELNVNALLLGDSALYLCASSSTSGSVNEQFFGPGTRLTVL.

Comment on this clone: Relative to the germline gene, one junction end is altered; a read error may explain this. The V gene is TRBV27, the J gene TRBJ1-1, with D tentatively TRBD1 (6 bases). CDR1 and CDR2 from the germline V gene are MNHEY and SMNVEV (reference sequence). This CDR3 is 13 amino acids long. The CDR3 DNA reads as TGTGCCAGCAGTAGGGGGTTGAAAACTGAAGCTTTCTTT. Amino acids: CASSRGLKTEAFF.

This chain links TRBV5-1 with TRBJ1-4; D is perhaps TRBD1 (6 bases). CDR3 size: 15 residues. Germline CDR1 SGHRS, CDR2 YFSETQ. The V gene lost 2 bases and the J gene lost 0 bases, with 8 bases spanning the gap. The CDR3 here is CASSFAGATNEKLFF. CDR3 nucleotide sequence: TGCGCCAGCAGCTTCGCAGGGGCAACTAATGAAAAACTGTTTTTT.

A single count supports this clone. The V gene is TRBV7-9, the J gene TRBJ2-1; either TRBD1 or TRBD2 may supply D (5 bases each). CDR1 is SEHNR, CDR2 FQNEAQ, per germline (reference sequence). The CDR3 spans 16 residues. V lost 6 bases and J 1 base, leaving 16 bases between the germline ends. CDR3 DNA sequence: TGTGCCAGCAGGCAACCGGGACCCAGTTCCTACAATGAGCAGTTCTTC. The encoded protein is CASRQPGPSSYNEQFF.

V usage is TRBV5-1 and J usage is TRBJ1-1, with D uncertain. CDR3 length equals 15 residues. Trimming removed 4 bases from V and 4 bases from J, with 17 bases in between. Germline assignment: CDR1 SGHRS and CDR2 YFSETQ. The CDR3 sequence is CASSLMDPTPTEAFF. The CDR3 nucleotides read TGCGCCAGCAGCCTGATGGACCCAACCCCCACTGAAGCTTTCTTT.

V and J are TRBV7-8 and TRBJ2-7, with D perhaps matching TRBD1 or TRBD2 (5 bases each). The germline gives CDR1 SGHVS, CDR2 FQNEAQ. The CDR3 is 14 amino acids. Trimming removed 5 bases at V and 2 bases at J, with 13 bases between. This chain's CDR3 is CASSRRDAPYEQYF. As DNA, the CDR3 is TGTGCCAGCAGCCGCCGGGACGCGCCCTACGAGCAGTACTTC.

The gene calls are TRBV4-2 and TRBJ1-5; D may be TRBD1 (5 bases). The CDR3 totals 19 residues. The germline CDR1 and CDR2 sequences are LGHNA and YNFKEQ. V lost 0 bases and J 2 bases, leaving 20 bases between the germline ends. The CDR3 nucleotides are TGTGCCAGCAGCCAAGAGGTGACGGCGGCGGAAGGGGGCAATCAGCCCCAGCATTTT. Protein sequence: CASSQEVTAAEGGNQPQHF.

The rearrangement joins TRBV27 to TRBJ2-1, with 8 bases fitting TRBD1. The germline V gene encodes CDR1 MNHEY and CDR2 SMNVEV (reference sequence). The CDR3 is 16 amino acids. V was clipped by 6 bases and J by 5 bases; unmatched bases: 12. The CDR3 region is CASRSLTGTGNNEQFF. DNA of the CDR3: TGTGCCAGCAGGTCCCTTACCGGGACAGGCAACAATGAGCAGTTCTTC.

V gene TRBV7-9 combines with J gene TRBJ2-2; D is undetermined. Between the trimmed V and J ends, which lost 8 bases and 4 bases, there was a span of 11 bases. This CDR3 spans 13 amino acids. Germline assignment: CDR1 SEHNR and CDR2 FQNEAQ (reference sequence). The CDR3 region is CASRALLTGELFF. The DNA for the CDR3 is TGTGCCAGCCGAGCCCTTCTCACCGGGGAGCTGTTTTTT. The whole variable domain, filled in from reference TRBV7-9 and TRBJ2-2, reads DTGVSQNPRHKITKRGQNVTFRCDPISEHNRLYWYRQTLGQGPEFLTYFQNEAQLEKSRLLSDRFSAERPKGSFSTLEIQRTEQGDSAMYLCASRALLTGELFFGEGSRLTVL.

On this clone: At one boundary the junction diverges from the germline segment, which might be a read error. The CDR3 DNA reads as TGTGCCAGCAGTTTAGCCGACCAGAGGAATGGCTACACCTTC. It codes for CASSLADQRNGYTF. The chain joins TRBV7-9 to TRBJ1-2; D unclear. Germline CDR1 SEHNR, CDR2 FQNEAQ (reference sequence). This CDR3 is built from 14 residues.

In its sample, this clone was seen once. Here the CDR3 DNA reads TGTGCCAGCAGCTTGTCCTACAGGGCAAGCACTGAAGCTTTCTTT. It yields the protein CASSLSYRASTEAFF. The chain couples TRBV5-6 to TRBJ1-1; tentatively, D is TRBD1 (6 bases). The CDR3 sequence is 15 residues long. Germline values: CDR1 SGHDT, CDR2 YYEEEE. V was cut by 1 base and J by 4 bases, with 14 bases left in between.

The DNA of the CDR3 is TGTGCCAGCAGCCCGGGGCCGGGAAACTATGGCTACACCTTC. Residues: CASSPGPGNYGYTF. The V call is TRBV7-6, the J call TRBJ1-2; perhaps TRBD1 as D (5 bases). The CDR3 runs to 14 residues. Per germline, CDR1 SGHVS and CDR2 FNYEAQ. V was cut by 5 bases and J by 2 bases, with 12 bases left in between. Filled out from reference TRBV7-6 and TRBJ1-2, the complete variable domain reads GAGVSQSPRYKVTKRGQDVALRCDPISGHVSLYWYRQALGQGPEFLTYFNYEAQQDKSGLPNDRFSAERPEGSISTLTIQRTEQRDSAMYRCASSPGPGNYGYTFGSGTRLTVV.

The CDR3 nucleotides are TGTGCCAGCTCACCTGGGACAGGCTTCTCGGGTGTCCTGACTTTC. As protein: CASSPGTGFSGVLTF. The gene calls are TRBV18 and TRBJ2-6; 8 nucleotides align to TRBD1. The germline V gene has CDR1 KGHSH and CDR2 LQKENI. CDR3 length: 15 residues. V was clipped by 3 bases and J by 13 bases; unmatched bases: 11. Supplemented by reference TRBV18 and TRBJ2-6, the full variable domain reads NAGVMQNPRHLVRRRGQEARLRCSPMKGHSHVYWYRQLPEEGLKFMVYLQKENIIDESGMPKERFSAEFPKEGPSILRIQQVVRGDSAAYFCASSPGTGFSGVLTFGAGSRLTVL.

This clone was found once. The chain has TRBV7-9 and TRBJ2-5; 8 bases match TRBD1. The V segment lost 6 bases and the J segment 5 bases; nucleotides outside the gene matches: 8. This CDR3 region has 14 residues. CDR1 is SEHNR and CDR2 is FQNEAQ in the germline V gene (reference sequence). CDR3 in amino acids: CASSPRQGLETQYF. The CDR3 coding sequence is TGTGCCAGCAGTCCCAGACAGGGGCTGGAGACCCAGTACTTC.

In nucleotides, the CDR3 is TGTGCCAGCAGTTACCAAGGGGGCGGTGAGACCCAGTACTTC. This codes for CASSYQGGGETQYF. The V gene is TRBV6-5, the J gene TRBJ2-5; 7 nucleotides line up with TRBD1. Germline V gene data show CDR1 as MNHEY and CDR2 as SVGAGI. The CDR3 length is 14 residues. J was trimmed by 5 bases and V by 2 bases; bases with no gene match: 5.

CDR3 residues: CASGNGYTF. CDR3 sequence (DNA): TGTGCCAGCGGCAATGGCTACACCTTC. The gene calls are TRBV27 and TRBJ1-2; D remains ambiguous. This CDR3 comprises 9 residues. Trimming pared 8 bases from V and 6 bases from J, leaving 4 bases between. Germline V CDR1 and CDR2: MNHEY, SMNVEV (reference sequence).